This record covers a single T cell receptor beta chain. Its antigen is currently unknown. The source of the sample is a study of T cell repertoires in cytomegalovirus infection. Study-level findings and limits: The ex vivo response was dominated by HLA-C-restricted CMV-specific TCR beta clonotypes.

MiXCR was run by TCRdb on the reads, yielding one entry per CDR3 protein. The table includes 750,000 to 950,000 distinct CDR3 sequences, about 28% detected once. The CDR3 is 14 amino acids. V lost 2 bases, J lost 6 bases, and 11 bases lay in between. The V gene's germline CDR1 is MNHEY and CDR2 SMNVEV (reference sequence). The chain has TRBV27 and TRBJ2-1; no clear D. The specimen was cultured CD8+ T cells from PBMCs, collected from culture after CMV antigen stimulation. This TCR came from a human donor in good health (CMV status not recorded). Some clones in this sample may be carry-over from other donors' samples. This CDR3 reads CASSLGQVGNEQFF. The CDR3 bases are TGTGCCAGCAGTTTAGGGCAGGTAGGCAATGAGCAGTTCTTC.